Sequencing of this T cell receptor beta chain was carried out in a study of shared clonotypes between healthy human individuals. Assay used: immunoSEQ multiplex PCR; TCRdb lists only in-frame clones, some missing. This table has more than 900,000 clones, about 80% appearing once. A single count supports this clone. This CDR3 is built from 14 residues. V gave up 4 bases and J gave up 3 bases, with 11 bases separating them. Germline V gene sequence: CDR1 SGHRS, CDR2 YFSETQ. Sequenced: memory CD4+ T cells from PBMCs. Indicated subset: CD45RA-negative fraction. This receptor was identified in a man between 18 and 35 years old in good health. Some clones in this sample may be carry-over from other donors' samples. V gene TRBV5-1 combines with J gene TRBJ1-3, with D perhaps matching TRBD1 (5 bases). CDR3 in DNA: TGCGCCAGCAGCACTGGGGCGAATGGAAACACCATATATTTT. This sequence encodes CASSTGANGNTIYF.